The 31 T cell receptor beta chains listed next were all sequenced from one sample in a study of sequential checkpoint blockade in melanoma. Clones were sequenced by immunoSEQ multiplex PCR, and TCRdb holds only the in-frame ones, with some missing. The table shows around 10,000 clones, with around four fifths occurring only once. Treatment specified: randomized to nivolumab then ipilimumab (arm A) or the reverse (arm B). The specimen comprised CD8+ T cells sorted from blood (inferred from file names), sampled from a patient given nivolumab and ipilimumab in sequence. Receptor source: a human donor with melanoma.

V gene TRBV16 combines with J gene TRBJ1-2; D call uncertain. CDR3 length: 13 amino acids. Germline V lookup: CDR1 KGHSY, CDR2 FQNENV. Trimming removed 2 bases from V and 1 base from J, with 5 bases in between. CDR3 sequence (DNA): TGTGCCAGCAGCCAACGGGATAACTATGGCTACACCTTC. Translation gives CASSQRDNYGYTF.

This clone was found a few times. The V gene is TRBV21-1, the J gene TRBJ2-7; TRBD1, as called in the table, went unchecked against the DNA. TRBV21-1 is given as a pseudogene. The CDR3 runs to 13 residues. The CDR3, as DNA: TGTGCCAGTCGGGACAGCGCGAACTACGAGCAGTACGTC. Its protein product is CASRDSANYEQYV.

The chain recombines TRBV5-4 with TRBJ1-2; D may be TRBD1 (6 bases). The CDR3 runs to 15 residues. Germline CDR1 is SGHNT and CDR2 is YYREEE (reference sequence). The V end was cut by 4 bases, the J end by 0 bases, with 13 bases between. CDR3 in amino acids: CASSSGTFANYGYTF. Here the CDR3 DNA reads TGTGCCAGCAGCAGCGGGACATTTGCTAACTATGGCTACACCTTC.

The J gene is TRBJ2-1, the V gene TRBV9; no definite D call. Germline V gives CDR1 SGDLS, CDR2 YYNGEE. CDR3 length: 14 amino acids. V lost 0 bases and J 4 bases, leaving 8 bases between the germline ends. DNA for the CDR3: TGTGCCAGCAGCGTAGATTCGTCGTACAATGAGCAGTTCTTC. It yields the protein CASSVDSSYNEQFF.

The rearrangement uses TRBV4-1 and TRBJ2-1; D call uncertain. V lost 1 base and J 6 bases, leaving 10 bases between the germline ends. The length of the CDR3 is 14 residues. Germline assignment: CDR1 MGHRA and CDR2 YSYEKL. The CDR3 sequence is CASSQATSGNEQFF. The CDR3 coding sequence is TGCGCCAGCAGCCAAGCAACCTCGGGCAATGAGCAGTTCTTC.

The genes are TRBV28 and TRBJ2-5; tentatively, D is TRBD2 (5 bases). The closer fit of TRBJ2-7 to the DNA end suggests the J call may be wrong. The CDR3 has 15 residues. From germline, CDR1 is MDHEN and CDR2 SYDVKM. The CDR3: CASRAGVRPDYEQYF. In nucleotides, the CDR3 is TGTGCCAGCAGGGCCGGGGTAAGGCCTGACTACGAGCAGTACTTC.

This CDR3 reads CASLLAGAYEQYF. DNA for the CDR3: TGTGCCAGCCTACTAGCGGGGGCCTACGAGCAGTACTTC. The chain carries TRBV2 and TRBJ2-7; TRBD2 matches 11 bases. Germline V lookup: CDR1 SNHLY, CDR2 FYNNEI. Trimming cost V 8 bases and J 2 bases; bases outside gene matches: 2. The CDR3 length is 13 residues.

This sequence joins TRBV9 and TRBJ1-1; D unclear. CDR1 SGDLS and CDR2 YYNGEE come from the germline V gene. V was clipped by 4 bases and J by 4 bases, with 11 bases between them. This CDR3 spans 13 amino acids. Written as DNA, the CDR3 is TGTGCCAGCAGCCCCCCTTGGCTCACTGAAGCTTTCTTT. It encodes CASSPPWLTEAFF.

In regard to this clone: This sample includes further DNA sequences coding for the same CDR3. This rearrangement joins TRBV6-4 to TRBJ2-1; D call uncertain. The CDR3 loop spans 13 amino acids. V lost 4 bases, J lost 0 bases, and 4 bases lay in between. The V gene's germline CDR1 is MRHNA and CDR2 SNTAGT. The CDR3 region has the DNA TGTGCCAGCAGTGCTAGCTCCTACAATGAGCAGTTCTTC. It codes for CASSASSYNEQFF.

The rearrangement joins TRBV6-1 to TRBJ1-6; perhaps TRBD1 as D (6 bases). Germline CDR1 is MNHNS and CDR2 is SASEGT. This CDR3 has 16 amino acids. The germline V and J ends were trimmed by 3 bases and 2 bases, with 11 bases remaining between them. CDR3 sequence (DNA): TGTGCCAGCAGTGATGACAGGTCGGCCTATAATTCACCCCTCCACTTT. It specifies CASSDDRSAYNSPLHF.

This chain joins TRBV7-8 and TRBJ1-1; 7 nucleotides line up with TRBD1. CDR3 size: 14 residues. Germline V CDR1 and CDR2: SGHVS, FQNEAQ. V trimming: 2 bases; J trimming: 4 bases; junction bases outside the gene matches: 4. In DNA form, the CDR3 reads TGTGCCAGCAGCTTATGGCAGGGGGGCACTGAAGCTTTCTTT. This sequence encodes CASSLWQGGTEAFF.

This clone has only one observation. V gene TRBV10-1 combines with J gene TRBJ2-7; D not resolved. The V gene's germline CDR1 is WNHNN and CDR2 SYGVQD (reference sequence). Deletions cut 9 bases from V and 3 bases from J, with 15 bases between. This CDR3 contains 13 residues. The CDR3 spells CARYLLSDYEQYV. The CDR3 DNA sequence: TGCGCCAGGTACCTTCTTTCGGACTACGAGCAGTACGTC.

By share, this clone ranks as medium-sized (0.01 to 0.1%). CDR3 coding DNA: TGTGCCAGCAGTGACTCGTCTTCGACAGGAAGCTACACCTTC. Its translation: CASSDSSSTGSYTF. This chain connects TRBV6-4 to TRBJ1-2; tentative D call: TRBD1 (6 bases). Germline V gives CDR1 MRHNA, CDR2 SNTAGT. This CDR3 comprises 14 residues. Deletions cut 0 bases from V and 9 bases from J, with 14 bases between.

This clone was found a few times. Here the CDR3 DNA reads TGTGCCAGCAGAAAGGGACAGGCCTATTCCTACGAGCAGTACGTC. The encoded protein is CASRKGQAYSYEQYV. V usage is TRBV6-5 and J usage is TRBJ2-7; 8 bases are a match to TRBD1. Trimming removed 6 bases from V and 1 base from J; junction bases left unmatched: 8. Germline CDR1 and CDR2: MNHEY and SVGAGI. This CDR3 comprises 15 residues.

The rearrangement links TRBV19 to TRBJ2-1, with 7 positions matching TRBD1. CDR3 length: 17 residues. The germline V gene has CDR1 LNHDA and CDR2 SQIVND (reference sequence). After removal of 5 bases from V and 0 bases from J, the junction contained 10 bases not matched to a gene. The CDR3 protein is CASSFEQGFRSYNEQFF. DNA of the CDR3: TGTGCCAGTAGTTTCGAACAGGGGTTCCGCTCCTACAATGAGCAGTTCTTC.

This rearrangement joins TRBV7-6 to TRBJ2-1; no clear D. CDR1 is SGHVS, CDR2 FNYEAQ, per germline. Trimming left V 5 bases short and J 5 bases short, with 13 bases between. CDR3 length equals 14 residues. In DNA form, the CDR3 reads TGTGCCAGCAGCCAGGCTTCCCCTAACAATGAGCAGTTCTTC. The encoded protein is CASSQASPNNEQFF.

CDR3 sequence: CASSSATGARGYTF. DNA of the CDR3: TGTGCCAGCAGCTCAGCTACAGGGGCGCGGGGCTACACCTTC. This chain joins TRBV7-6 and TRBJ1-2, with 7 positions matching TRBD1. This CDR3 region has 14 residues. CDR1 is SGHVS, CDR2 FNYEAQ, per germline. J lost 8 bases, V lost 4 bases, and 10 bases had no gene match.

The DNA for the CDR3 is TGTGCCAGCAGCGTAGGGGCAGGGCCAGGGTATGGCTACACCTTC. Translated, it gives CASSVGAGPGYGYTF. The gene calls are TRBV9 and TRBJ1-2, with a tentative D call TRBD1 (5 bases). CDR3 length equals 15 residues. Germline-derived CDR1 and CDR2 are SGDLS and YYNGEE. Trimming removed 0 bases from V and 5 bases from J, with 14 bases in between.

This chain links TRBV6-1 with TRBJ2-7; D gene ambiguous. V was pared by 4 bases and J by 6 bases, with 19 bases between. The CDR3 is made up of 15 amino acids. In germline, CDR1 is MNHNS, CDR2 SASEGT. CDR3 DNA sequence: TGTGCCAGCAGTGTCGAGGAAATTGGTTCTAGCGAGCAGTACGTC. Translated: CASSVEEIGSSEQYV.

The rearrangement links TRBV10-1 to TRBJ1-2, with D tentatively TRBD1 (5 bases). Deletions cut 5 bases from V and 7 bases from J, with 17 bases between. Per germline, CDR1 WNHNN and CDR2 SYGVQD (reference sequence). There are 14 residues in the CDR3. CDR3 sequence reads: CASSPSSQGSGYTF. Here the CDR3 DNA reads TGCGCCAGCAGTCCTTCTTCCCAGGGAAGTGGCTACACCTTC.

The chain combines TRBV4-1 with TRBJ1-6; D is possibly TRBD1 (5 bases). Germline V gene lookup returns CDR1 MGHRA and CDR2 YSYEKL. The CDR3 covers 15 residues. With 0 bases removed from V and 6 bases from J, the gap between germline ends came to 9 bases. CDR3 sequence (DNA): TGCGCCAGCAGCCAAGACAGGGCGGCTAATTCACCCCTCCACTTT. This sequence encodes CASSQDRAANSPLHF.

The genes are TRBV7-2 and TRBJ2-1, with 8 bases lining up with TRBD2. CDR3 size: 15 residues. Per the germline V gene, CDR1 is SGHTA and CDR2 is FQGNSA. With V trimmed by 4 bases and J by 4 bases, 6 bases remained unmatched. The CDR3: CASSSRLAPYNEQFF. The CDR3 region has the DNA TGTGCCAGCAGCTCTCGACTAGCGCCTTACAATGAGCAGTTCTTC.

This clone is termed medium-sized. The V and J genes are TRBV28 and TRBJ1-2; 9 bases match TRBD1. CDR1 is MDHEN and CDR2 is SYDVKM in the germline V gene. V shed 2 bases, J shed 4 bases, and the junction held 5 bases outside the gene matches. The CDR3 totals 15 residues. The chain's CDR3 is CASSLQDRGLYGYTF. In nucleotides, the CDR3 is TGTGCCAGCAGTTTACAGGACAGGGGCCTCTATGGCTACACCTTC.

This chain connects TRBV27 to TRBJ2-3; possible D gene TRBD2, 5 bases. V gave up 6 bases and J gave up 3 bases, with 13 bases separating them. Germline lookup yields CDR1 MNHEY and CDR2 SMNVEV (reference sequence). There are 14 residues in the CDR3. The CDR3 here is CASSLTRSTDTQYF. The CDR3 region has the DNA TGTGCCAGCAGCCTCACTAGGAGTACAGATACGCAGTATTTT.

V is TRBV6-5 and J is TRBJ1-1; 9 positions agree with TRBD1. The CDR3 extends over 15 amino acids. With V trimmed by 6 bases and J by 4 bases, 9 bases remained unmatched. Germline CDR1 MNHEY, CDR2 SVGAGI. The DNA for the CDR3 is TGTGCCAGCAGCCCAACCCCGGACAGGGGCACTGAAGCTTTCTTT. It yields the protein CASSPTPDRGTEAFF.

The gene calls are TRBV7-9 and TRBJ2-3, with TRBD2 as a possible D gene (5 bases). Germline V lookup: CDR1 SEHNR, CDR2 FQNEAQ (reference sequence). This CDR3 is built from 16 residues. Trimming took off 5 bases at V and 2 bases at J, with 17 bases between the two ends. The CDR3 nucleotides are TGTGCCAGCAGCCCCCCTCGAGGGCGCGCCACAGATACGCAGTATTTT. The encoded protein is CASSPPRGRATDTQYF. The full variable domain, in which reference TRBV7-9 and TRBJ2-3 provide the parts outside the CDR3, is DTGVSQNPRHKITKRGQNVTFRCDPISEHNRLYWYRQTLGQGPEFLTYFQNEAQLEKSRLLSDRFSAERPKGSFSTLEIQRTEQGDSAMYLCASSPPRGRATDTQYFGPGTRLTVL.

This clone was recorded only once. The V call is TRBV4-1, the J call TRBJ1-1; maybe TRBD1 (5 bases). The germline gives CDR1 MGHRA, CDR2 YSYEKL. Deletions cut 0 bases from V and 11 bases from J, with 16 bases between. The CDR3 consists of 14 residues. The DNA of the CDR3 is TGCGCCAGCAGCCAAGAGTTCGCGGGGGACCAGGCTTTCTTT. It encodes CASSQEFAGDQAFF.

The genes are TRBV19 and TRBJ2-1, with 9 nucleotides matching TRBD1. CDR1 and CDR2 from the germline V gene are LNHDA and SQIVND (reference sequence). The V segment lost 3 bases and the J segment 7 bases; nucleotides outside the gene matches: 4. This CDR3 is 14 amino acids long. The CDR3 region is CASSIWDRDNEQFF. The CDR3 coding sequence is TGTGCCAGTAGTATCTGGGACAGGGATAATGAGCAGTTCTTC.

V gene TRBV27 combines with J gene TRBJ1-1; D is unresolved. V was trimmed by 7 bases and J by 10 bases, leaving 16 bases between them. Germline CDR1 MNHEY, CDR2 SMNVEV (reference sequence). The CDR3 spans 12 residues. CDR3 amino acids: CASMSSTLGAFF. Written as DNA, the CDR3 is TGTGCCAGCATGTCGTCTACGCTCGGAGCTTTCTTT.

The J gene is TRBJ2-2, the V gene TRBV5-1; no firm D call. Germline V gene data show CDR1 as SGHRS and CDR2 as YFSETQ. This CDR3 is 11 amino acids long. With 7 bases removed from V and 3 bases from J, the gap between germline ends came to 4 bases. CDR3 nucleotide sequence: TGCGCCAGCTCGGACACCGGGGAGCTGTTTTTT. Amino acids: CASSDTGELFF.

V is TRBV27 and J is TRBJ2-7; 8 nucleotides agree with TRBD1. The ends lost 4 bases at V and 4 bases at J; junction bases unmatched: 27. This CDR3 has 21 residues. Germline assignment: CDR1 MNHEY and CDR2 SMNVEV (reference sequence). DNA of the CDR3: TGTGCCAGCAGTTCGATGGGGGCCGGGCGGGGCCTCGGGACAGGTGAATACGAGCAGTACGTC. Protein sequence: CASSSMGAGRGLGTGEYEQYV.